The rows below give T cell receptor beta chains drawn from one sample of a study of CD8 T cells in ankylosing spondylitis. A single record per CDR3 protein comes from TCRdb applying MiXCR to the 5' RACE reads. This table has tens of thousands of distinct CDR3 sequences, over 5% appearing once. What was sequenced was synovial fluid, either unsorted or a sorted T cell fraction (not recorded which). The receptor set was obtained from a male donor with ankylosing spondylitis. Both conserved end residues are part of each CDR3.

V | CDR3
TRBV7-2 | CASSLVRSEQPQHF
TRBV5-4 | CASSLGAGDEQYF
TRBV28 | CASRRSGTLGEQYF
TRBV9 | CASGGGQGNQPQHF
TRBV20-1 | CSWDRGPDTQYF
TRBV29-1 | CSVEAPDPGQGFGNGYTF
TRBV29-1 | CSVRTSGSYEQYF
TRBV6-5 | CASSYYGRNTDTQYF
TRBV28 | CASRTETGLYGGYTF
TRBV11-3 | CASSLDRGADEQFF
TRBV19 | CASSIGSNYGYTF
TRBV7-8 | CASSPQAGTGGNEQFF
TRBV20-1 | CSASPYNEQFF
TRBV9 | CASSSGLAGGRDNEQFF
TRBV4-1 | CASSQDILWDSYNSPLHF
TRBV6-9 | CASSYYRGRQNIQYF
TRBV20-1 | CSASARAYGYTF
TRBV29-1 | CSSPLGLAGVGNEQFF
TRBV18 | CASSPRTSGSNEQFF
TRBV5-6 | CASSLGSRDEQYF
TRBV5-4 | CASSLQGGDTEAFF
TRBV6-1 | CASRSTGDTEAFF
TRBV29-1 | CSVRLAGGGKLFF
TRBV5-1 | CASSLRTHTGTKGYEQYF
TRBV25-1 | CASTSNGRNSYNEQFF
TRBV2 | CASSEGGSGLYSYEQYF
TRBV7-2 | CASSLALRLATGELFF
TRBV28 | CASSPPSRLLYEQYF
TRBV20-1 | CSARDPSQETQYF
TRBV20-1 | CSALRDRGPDTQYF
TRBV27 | CASSNPTGGGNTEAFF
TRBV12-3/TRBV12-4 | CASSPGTGRVLRTEAFF
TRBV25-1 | CASSGSGTPSRGYNEQFF
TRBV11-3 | CASSLRAGVHTGELFF
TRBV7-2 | CASSLVVGDTQYF
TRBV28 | CASSQRGGDSYGYTF
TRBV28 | CASRLAGGTGELFF
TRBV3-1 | CASSQGVEQFF
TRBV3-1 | CASSQPLAGVSYNEQFF
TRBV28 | CASSTPGTSGYNEQFF
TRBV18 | CASSYDRAEQFF
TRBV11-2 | CASSASGTFVSGANVLTF
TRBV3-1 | CASSLRGGQPQHF
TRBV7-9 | CASSSLETSGTNF
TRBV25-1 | CASSEQGDTEAFF
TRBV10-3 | CAINGRLNTEAFF
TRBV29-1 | CSVTRDLNTEAFF
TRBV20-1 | CSAGGQGYDQPQHF
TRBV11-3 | CASSLTDEQYF
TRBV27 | CASSFRLAGEGDYEQYF
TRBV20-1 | CSARDIGARNTEAFF
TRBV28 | CASNVRLAGLTDTQYF